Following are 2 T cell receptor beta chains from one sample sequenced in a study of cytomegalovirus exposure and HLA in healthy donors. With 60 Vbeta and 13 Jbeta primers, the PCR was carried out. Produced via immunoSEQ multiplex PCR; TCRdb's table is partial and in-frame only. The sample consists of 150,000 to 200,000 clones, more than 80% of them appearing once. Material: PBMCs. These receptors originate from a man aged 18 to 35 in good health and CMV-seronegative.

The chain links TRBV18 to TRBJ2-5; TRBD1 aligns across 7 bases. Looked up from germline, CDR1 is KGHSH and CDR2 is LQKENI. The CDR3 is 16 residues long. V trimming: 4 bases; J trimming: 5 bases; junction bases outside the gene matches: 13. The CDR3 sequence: CASSLWDSLVRETQYF. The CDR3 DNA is TGTGCCAGCTCACTCTGGGACAGTCTGGTTAGGGAGACCCAGTACTTC. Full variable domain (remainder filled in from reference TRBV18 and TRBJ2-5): NAGVMQNPRHLVRRRGQEARLRCSPMKGHSHVYWYRQLPEEGLKFMVYLQKENIIDESGMPKERFSAEFPKEGPSILRIQQVVRGDSAAYFCASSLWDSLVRETQYFGPGTRLLVL.

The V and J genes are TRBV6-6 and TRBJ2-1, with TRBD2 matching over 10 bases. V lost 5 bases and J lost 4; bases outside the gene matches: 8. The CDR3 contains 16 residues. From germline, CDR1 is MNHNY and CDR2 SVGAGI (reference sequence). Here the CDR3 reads CASSQVLAGPYNEQFF. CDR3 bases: TGTGCCAGCAGTCAAGTACTAGCGGGACCTTACAATGAGCAGTTCTTC.